This T cell receptor beta chain came from a study of shared T cell receptors in the human thymus. V lost 2 bases to trimming and J lost 0 bases; unmatched junction nucleotides: 5. The CDR3 length is 18 residues. Germline CDR1 reads LNHNV; CDR2 reads YYDKDF (reference sequence). The repertoire was sequenced with immunoSEQ multiplex PCR; TCRdb's copy has only in-frame clones and lacks some. The sample lists roughly 550,000 clones, around 78% occurring once. The sample also formed part of further work on human thymus T cells. From that report: Immunologically healthy infants in Finland undergoing congenital heart defect surgery were the donors. It was from resections taken during corrective heart surgery that the thymus tissue came.

The sample taken for sequencing was thymocytes. The chain is built from TRBV15 and TRBJ2-6, with 9 bases lining up with TRBD1. The receptor comes from a boy under two years old with a congenital heart defect. DNA for the CDR3: TGTGCCACCAGCAGATGGGACAGGGAGAGCTCTGGGGCCAACGTCCTGACTTTC. As protein: CATSRWDRESSGANVLTF.